The entry below gives a single TCR beta chain sequence along with its context. These data come from a study of blood T cell repertoires in COVID-19. Across the whole study: Spain, Italy and the United States supplied samples that represented acute and convalescent COVID-19.

The CDR3 is 15 amino acids. CDR1 and CDR2 from the germline V gene are SGHTS and YDEGEE. With 3 bases removed from V and 1 base from J, the gap between germline ends came to 11 bases. Authors' processing steps: Reference gene primer amplification in the assay estimated nucleated cell counts. Libraries were prepared by immunoSEQ multiplex PCR; TCRdb keeps only in-frame clonotypes and omits some of them. Clone size and the V and J calls come from that table; the DNA yielded D and trimming. The sample comprises 230,000 or so clones, roughly 80% of which are singletons, and 6.5% to 8.5% rests with the top ten. Seattle-derived patients entered the study during active infection and were followed longitudinally.

Sequencing was carried out using peripheral blood. This clonotype was obtained from a woman older than 75 with COVID-19, enrolled during active disease. The rearrangement links TRBV5-8 to TRBJ2-4; D not resolved. The CDR3 DNA is TGTGCCAGCAGCTATCCCCGGCGGGCCAAAAACATTCAGTACTTC. As protein: CASSYPRRAKNIQYF. Full variable domain (rest looked up from reference TRBV5-8 and TRBJ2-4): EAGVTQSPTHLIKTRGQQATLRCSPISGHTSVYWYQQALGLGLQFLLWYDEGEERNRGNFPPRFSGRQFPNYSSELNVNALELEDSALYLCASSYPRRAKNIQYFGAGTRLSVL.